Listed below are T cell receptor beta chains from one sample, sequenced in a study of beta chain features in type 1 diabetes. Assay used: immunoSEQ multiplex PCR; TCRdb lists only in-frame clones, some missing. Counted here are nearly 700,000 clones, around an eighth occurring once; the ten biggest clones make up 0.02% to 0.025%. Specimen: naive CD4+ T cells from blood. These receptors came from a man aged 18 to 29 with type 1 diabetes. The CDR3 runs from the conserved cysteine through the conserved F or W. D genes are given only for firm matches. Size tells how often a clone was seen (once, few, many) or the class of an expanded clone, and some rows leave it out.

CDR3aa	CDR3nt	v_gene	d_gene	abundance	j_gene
CSTSGGSTDTQYF	TGCAGCACTAGCGGGGGCAGCACAGATACGCAGTATTTT	TRBV29-1	TRBD2	few	TRBJ2-3
CASSLVDRSNEKLFF	TGTGCCAGCAGCTTAGTGGACAGGTCTAATGAAAAACTGTTTTTT	TRBV7-8	TRBD1	few	TRBJ1-4
CASEDWNYEQYF	TGTGCCAGCGAGGATTGGAACTACGAGCAGTACTTC	TRBV28	-	-	TRBJ2-7
CAIRGGLADQETQYF	TGTGCCATCAGAGGTGGACTAGCGGACCAAGAGACCCAGTACTTC	TRBV10-3	TRBD2	-	TRBJ2-5
CASSYRDSNNEQFF	TGTGCCAGCAGCTACCGGGACAGTAACAATGAGCAGTTCTTC	TRBV7-9	TRBD1	few	TRBJ2-1
CASSSAASSGNTIYF	TGTGCTAGCAGCTCCGCCGCCTCCTCTGGAAACACCATATATTTT	TRBV7-7	-	few	TRBJ1-3
CAWRGQGTVTEAFF	TGTGCCTGGAGAGGACAGGGGACGGTCACTGAAGCTTTCTTT	TRBV30	TRBD1	-	TRBJ1-1
CASSQGLAPNTGELFF	TGTGCCAGCAGCCAAGGTCTAGCGCCGAACACCGGGGAGCTGTTTTTT	TRBV4-2	-	few	TRBJ2-2
CAWSGGGPQETQYF	TGTGCCTGGAGTGGCGGGGGCCCTCAAGAGACCCAGTACTTC	TRBV30	-	-	TRBJ2-5
CASSPDTNTEAFF	TGTGCCAGCAGCCCGGACACCAACACTGAAGCTTTCTTT	TRBV14	-	few	TRBJ1-1
CASSYSRDLGTGYTF	TGTGCCAGCAGTTACTCCCGGGACCTTGGAACTGGCTACACCTTC	TRBV6-5	-	once	TRBJ1-2
CASRLQGEGPQHF	TGTGCCAGCAGACTTCAGGGTGAGGGGCCCCAGCATTTT	TRBV6-5	-	-	TRBJ1-5
CAWSLPSPGNQPQHF	TGTGCCTGGAGTTTACCCAGCCCTGGCAATCAGCCCCAGCATTTT	TRBV30	-	-	TRBJ1-5
CASRQRGRGETQYF	TGTGCCAGCAGGCAAAGGGGAAGGGGAGAGACCCAGTACTTC	TRBV7-9	-	-	TRBJ2-5
CASNPGPTNEKLFF	TGTGCCAGTAACCCGGGCCCAACTAATGAAAAACTGTTTTTT	TRBV19	-	few	TRBJ1-4
CASSPSGQNSPYEQYF	TGTGCCAGCTCACCAAGTGGCCAAAATAGCCCCTACGAGCAGTACTTC	TRBV18	-	-	TRBJ2-7
CAWSVGVWNRAQPQHF	TGTGCCTGGAGTGTAGGAGTGTGGAACAGGGCCCAGCCCCAGCATTTT	TRBV30	-	-	TRBJ1-5
CSVAGSYNEQFF	TGCAGCGTGGCAGGCTCCTACAATGAGCAGTTCTTC	TRBV29-1	-	-	TRBJ2-1
CASSMRTGYEQYF	TGTGCCAGCAGCATGCGGACAGGCTACGAGCAGTACTTC	TRBV27	TRBD1	few	TRBJ2-7
CASSYHRAGANVLTF	TGTGCCAGCAGTTACCACAGGGCTGGGGCCAACGTCCTGACTTTC	TRBV6-5	-	-	TRBJ2-6
CASSLGTSDIQYF	TGCGCCAGCAGCCTAGGGACTAGCGACATTCAGTACTTC	TRBV5-1	TRBD2	-	TRBJ2-4
CASSFGGPGTDTQYF	TGTGCCAGCAGCTTTGGGGGGCCAGGCACAGATACGCAGTATTTT	TRBV13	-	-	TRBJ2-3
CAWTLDRPNEQFF	TGTGCCTGGACCCTAGACAGACCCAATGAGCAGTTCTTC	TRBV30	-	-	TRBJ2-1
CASSRPSQGWAYEQYF	TGTGCCAGCAGCCGCCCTTCGCAGGGGTGGGCCTACGAGCAGTACTTC	TRBV28	-	few	TRBJ2-7
CASSGAPASGGNEQYF	TGTGCCAGCAGCGGGGCCCCGGCTAGCGGGGGCAACGAGCAGTACTTC	TRBV9	TRBD2	-	TRBJ2-7
CGTGHSNQPQHF	TGTGGGACAGGGCATAGCAATCAGCCCCAGCATTTT	TRBV19	TRBD1	-	TRBJ1-5
CATQAGGGETQYF	TGTGCCACCCAGGCAGGGGGCGGGGAGACCCAGTACTTC	TRBV10-3	TRBD1	-	TRBJ2-5
CASTPSGAGPGGYTF	TGTGCCAGCACTCCCTCGGGGGCAGGCCCGGGTGGCTACACCTTC	TRBV25-1	-	-	TRBJ1-2
CASSLNLGGQETQYF	TGCGCCAGCAGCTTGAACCTGGGAGGACAAGAGACCCAGTACTTC	TRBV5-1	-	-	TRBJ2-5
CATSRSMDTQYF	TGTGCCACCAGCAGATCCATGGATACGCAGTATTTT	TRBV15	-	few	TRBJ2-3
CASSLATDTQYF	TGTGCCAGCAGCTTAGCCACAGATACGCAGTATTTT	TRBV7-9	-	few	TRBJ2-3
CASSSLGGTRQFF	TGTGCCAGCAGCTCCCTGGGAGGGACCCGGCAGTTCTTC	TRBV7-7	TRBD2	few	TRBJ2-1
CASRLTGGNGYTF	TGTGCCAGCAGACTAACAGGGGGAAATGGCTACACCTTC	TRBV5-4	TRBD1	few	TRBJ1-2
CASTPRELGEQFF	TGCGCCAGCACCCCCCGGGAACTAGGGGAGCAGTTCTTC	TRBV5-1	-	-	TRBJ2-1
CASRNRDSSYEQYF	TGCGCCAGTAGAAACCGGGACAGCTCCTACGAGCAGTACTTC	TRBV4-1	TRBD1	-	TRBJ2-7
CASTLSDRAYNEQFF	TGTGCCAGCACCCTATCGGACAGGGCATACAATGAGCAGTTCTTC	TRBV28	TRBD1	-	TRBJ2-1
CASSLVPGDGYTF	TGTGCCAGCAGCTTAGTCCCAGGGGATGGCTACACCTTC	TRBV7-2	-	few	TRBJ1-2
CSATTGGLYTF	TGCAGTGCTACTACAGGGGGACTCTACACCTTC	TRBV20-1	TRBD1	-	TRBJ1-2
CSVAQGYNEQFF	TGCAGCGTGGCACAGGGCTACAATGAGCAGTTCTTC	TRBV29-1	-	-	TRBJ2-1
CASSLLPGTLMNTEAFF	TGTGCCAGCAGCTTACTCCCAGGAACCCTCATGAACACTGAAGCTTTCTTT	TRBV7-2	-	few	TRBJ1-1